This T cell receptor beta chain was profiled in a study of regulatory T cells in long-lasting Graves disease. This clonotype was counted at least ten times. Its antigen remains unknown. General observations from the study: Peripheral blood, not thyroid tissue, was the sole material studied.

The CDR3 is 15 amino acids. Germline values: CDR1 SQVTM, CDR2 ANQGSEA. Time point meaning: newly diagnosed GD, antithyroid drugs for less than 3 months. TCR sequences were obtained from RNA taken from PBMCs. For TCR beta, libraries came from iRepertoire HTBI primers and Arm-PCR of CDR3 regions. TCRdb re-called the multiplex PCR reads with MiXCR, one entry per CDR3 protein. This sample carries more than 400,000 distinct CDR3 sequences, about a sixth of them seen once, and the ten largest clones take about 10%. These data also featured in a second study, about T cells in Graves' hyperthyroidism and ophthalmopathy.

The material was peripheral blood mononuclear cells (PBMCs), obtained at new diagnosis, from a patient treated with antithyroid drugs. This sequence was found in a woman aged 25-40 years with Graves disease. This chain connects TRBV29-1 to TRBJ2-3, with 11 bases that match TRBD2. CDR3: CSPVVAGGPSDTQYF. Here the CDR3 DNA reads TGCAGTCCTGTAGTAGCGGGAGGGCCCTCAGATACGCAGTATTTT.